Following are 25 T cell receptor beta chains from one sample sequenced in a study of blood T cell repertoires in COVID-19. Sequencing used immunoSEQ multiplex PCR; TCRdb keeps in-frame clones, though not all of them. The table lists 200,000 to 250,000 clones, 83% of them singletons. The sequencing input was PBMCs or T cells enriched from blood (not recorded which). Every receptor here comes from a woman in her thirties or forties who had been exposed to COVID-19.

This clone has only one observation. V gene TRBV10-3 combines with J gene TRBJ2-1; 9 nucleotides line up with TRBD2. Trimming took 7 bases from V and 9 from J; bases not matched to a gene: 10. Germline-derived CDR1 and CDR2 are ENHRY and SYGVKD. The CDR3 loop spans 14 amino acids. This chain's CDR3 is CAIMSAGGPSEQFF. CDR3 nucleotides: TGTGCCATCATGTCCGCGGGGGGGCCTAGTGAGCAGTTCTTC.

This chain uses TRBV27 with TRBJ1-1; TRBD1 matches at 8 bases. The CDR3 contains 13 residues. Germline values: CDR1 MNHEY, CDR2 SMNVEV (reference sequence). V lost 6 bases, J lost 4 bases, and 4 bases stayed unmatched. CDR3 DNA: TGTGCCAGCAGAGACAGGGGATTCACTGAAGCTTTCTTT. This translates into CASRDRGFTEAFF.

V usage is TRBV29-1 and J usage is TRBJ1-2; TRBD1 agrees at 7 bases. The CDR3 length is 13 residues. Germline loops: CDR1 SQVTM, CDR2 ANQGSEA. V lost 7 bases, J lost 3 bases, and 8 bases stayed unmatched. The CDR3 DNA reads as TGCAGCGCTTTGACAGGGTACTACTATGGCTACACCTTC. It encodes CSALTGYYYGYTF.

This clone was observed a single time. The V and J genes are TRBV2 and TRBJ1-2; D is unclear. CDR1 is SNHLY, CDR2 FYNNEI, per germline. The length of the CDR3 is 15 residues. V was trimmed by 6 bases and J by 8 bases, leaving 22 bases between them. The CDR3 region is CASSPSTMRVVGYTF. The CDR3 region has the DNA TGTGCCAGCAGCCCCTCCACCATGAGGGTTGTCGGCTACACCTTC.

CDR3 amino acids: CASSHSGGNTIYF. As DNA, the CDR3 is TGTGCCAGCAGCCACAGTGGGGGAAACACCATATATTTT. The gene calls are TRBV7-8 and TRBJ1-3, with D uncertain. The CDR3 length is 13 residues. V was clipped by 5 bases and J by 4 bases, with 9 bases between them. Per the germline V gene, CDR1 is SGHVS and CDR2 is FQNEAQ.

This clone has just a few counts. The rearrangement joins TRBV6-5 to TRBJ1-1; a possible D gene is TRBD1 (5 bases). Germline V gene data show CDR1 as MNHEY and CDR2 as SVGAGI. Between the trimmed V and J ends, which lost 6 bases and 4 bases, there was a span of 18 bases. This CDR3 has 15 amino acids. The CDR3 DNA follows: TGTGCCAGCAGGCCCTCTTTTACGGGGGGCACTGAAGCTTTCTTT. It is translated as CASRPSFTGGTEAFF.

The J gene is TRBJ2-1, the V gene TRBV19; tentatively, D is TRBD2 (6 bases). Trimming took 3 bases from V and 9 from J, leaving 21 bases between them. This CDR3 contains 16 residues. The germline V gene has CDR1 LNHDA and CDR2 SQIVND (reference sequence). CDR3 residues: CASSMGNRLKAGEQFF. In DNA, the CDR3 is TGTGCCAGTAGTATGGGAAACAGGTTAAAAGCGGGTGAGCAGTTCTTC.

There are a few counts of this clone. V and J are TRBV4-1 and TRBJ1-2, with 7 nucleotides matching TRBD1. J gave up 7 bases and V 1 base, and 21 bases lay outside the gene matches. This CDR3 has 19 residues. CDR1 MGHRA and CDR2 YSYEKL come from the germline V gene. CDR3 nucleotide sequence: TGCGCCAGCAGCCAAGCGTCAACTGGGACAGCCCCGCGGGGTAGTGGCTACACCTTC. Its protein product is CASSQASTGTAPRGSGYTF.

This chain connects TRBV9 to TRBJ1-3; D may be TRBD1 (5 bases). This CDR3 comprises 15 residues. V lost 0 bases and J 6 bases, leaving 13 bases between the germline ends. Germline lookup yields CDR1 SGDLS and CDR2 YYNGEE. CDR3 bases: TGTGCCAGCAGCGTAGGTGGGGCCTCCGCAAACACCATATATTTT. Its translation is CASSVGGASANTIYF.

The J gene is TRBJ2-7, the V gene TRBV4-2; a possible D gene is TRBD2 (5 bases). Germline V lookup: CDR1 LGHNA, CDR2 YNFKEQ. V dropped 1 base and J dropped 4 bases, with 14 bases sitting between them. The CDR3 covers 15 residues. For the CDR3, the DNA is TGTGCCAGCAGCCAAGGGGGAGAGGGAAAGTACGAGCAGTACTTC. Protein product: CASSQGGEGKYEQYF.

The chain combines TRBV19 with TRBJ2-3, with D perhaps TRBD2 (7 bases). From germline, CDR1 is LNHDA and CDR2 SQIVND (reference sequence). V was trimmed by 5 bases and J by 4 bases, leaving 16 bases between them. CDR3 length: 15 amino acids. This CDR3 reads CASSQRGGGSDTQYF. CDR3 sequence (DNA): TGTGCCAGTAGTCAAAGGGGGGGAGGGTCAGATACGCAGTATTTT.

J is TRBJ2-5 and V is TRBV7-8; tentative D call: TRBD2 (6 bases). The length of the CDR3 is 15 residues. The germline V and J ends were trimmed by 4 bases and 0 bases, with 12 bases remaining between them. Germline values: CDR1 SGHVS, CDR2 FQNEAQ. The CDR3 spells CASSYRELHQETQYF. CDR3 in DNA: TGTGCCAGCAGCTACCGGGAGCTCCACCAAGAGACCCAGTACTTC.

This clone was seen just once. The rearrangement joins TRBV9 to TRBJ2-3, with 11 bases lining up with TRBD2. The length of the CDR3 is 15 residues. V shed 5 bases, J shed 0 bases, and the junction held 2 bases outside the gene matches. The germline CDR1 and CDR2 sequences are SGDLS and YYNGEE. In nucleotides, the CDR3 is TGTGCCAGCAGGGGGACTAGCGGAAGCACAGATACGCAGTATTTT. Translation gives CASRGTSGSTDTQYF. Filled out from reference TRBV9 and TRBJ2-3, the complete variable domain reads DSGVTQTPKHLITATGQRVTLRCSPRSGDLSVYWYQQSLDQGLQFLIQYYNGEERAKGNILERFSAQQFPDLHSELNLSSLELGDSALYFCASRGTSGSTDTQYFGPGTRLTVL.

The chain employs TRBV7-9 and TRBJ1-2; possible D gene TRBD1, 6 bases. V was trimmed by 3 bases and J by 4 bases, leaving 12 bases between them. The CDR3 has 14 amino acids. Germline loops: CDR1 SEHNR, CDR2 FQNEAQ (reference sequence). The CDR3 loop reads CASSLRDRFYGYTF. The CDR3 DNA is TGTGCCAGCAGCTTGAGAGACAGGTTCTATGGCTACACCTTC.

The chain links TRBV12-5 to TRBJ2-5; 9 nucleotides align to TRBD1. The CDR3 is 14 amino acids. Germline CDR1 reads LGHNT; CDR2 reads FRNRAP. V was clipped by 4 bases and J by 4 bases; unmatched bases: 4. CDR3: CASGSLDRGETQYF. The CDR3 nucleotides read TGTGCTAGTGGTTCCCTGGACAGGGGAGAGACCCAGTACTTC.

The chain couples TRBV25-1 to TRBJ2-7; possibly TRBD1 for D (5 bases). The CDR3 has 15 residues. Trimming removed 0 bases from V and 6 bases from J, with 15 bases in between. Germline lookup yields CDR1 MGHDK and CDR2 SYGVNS. The CDR3 bases are TGTGCCAGCAGTGAATATAACACCGGACAAGTCGAGCAGTACTTC. Amino acids: CASSEYNTGQVEQYF.

The chain uses TRBV19 and TRBJ2-1; 7 bases map to TRBD1. With 8 bases clipped from V and 7 bases from J, the junction kept 17 bases outside the gene matches. The CDR3 is 16 residues long. In germline, CDR1 is LNHDA, CDR2 SQIVND (reference sequence). CDR3: CASRSTGTDSWNEQFF. DNA of the CDR3: TGTGCCAGTCGAAGTACCGGGACAGACTCGTGGAATGAGCAGTTCTTC.

This clone was observed once. The chain links TRBV27 to TRBJ1-6, with 7 bases lining up with TRBD1. There are 14 residues in the CDR3. Trimming at V came to 5 bases and at J to 13 bases, leaving 11 bases not matched to a gene. The germline V gene encodes CDR1 MNHEY and CDR2 SMNVEV (reference sequence). CDR3 in DNA: TGTGCCAGCAGTATGGATGGACAGGTCATTCCCCTCCACTTT. Translated: CASSMDGQVIPLHF.

This clone occurred once. The V and J genes are TRBV7-6 and TRBJ2-2; perhaps TRBD2 as D (6 bases). V was clipped by 2 bases and J by 5 bases, with 12 bases between them. The V gene's germline CDR1 is SGHVS and CDR2 FNYEAQ. There are 15 residues in the CDR3. CDR3 DNA sequence: TGTGCCAGCAGCTTAACGGCTAGCGAGACCGGGGAGCTGTTTTTT. Translated, it gives CASSLTASETGELFF.

This clone has just one count. The chain links TRBV7-2 to TRBJ1-5; 7 bases agree with TRBD1. Per germline, CDR1 SGHTA and CDR2 FQGNSA. CDR3 length equals 14 residues. The J segment lost 6 bases and the V segment lost 5 bases, leaving 7 bases of the junction unmatched. The chain's CDR3 is CASSRTGATQPQHF. For the CDR3, the DNA is TGTGCCAGCAGCCGTACAGGGGCTACTCAGCCCCAGCATTTT.

The rearrangement joins TRBV18 to TRBJ1-4, with a weak D call TRBD1 (5 bases). The CDR3 has 14 amino acids. V was shortened by 4 bases and J by 5 bases, with 11 bases between the two germline ends. Germline loops: CDR1 KGHSH, CDR2 LQKENI. DNA of the CDR3: TGTGCCAGCTCACTGGGACTAAAAAATGAAAAACTGTTTTTT. Protein product: CASSLGLKNEKLFF.

In this sample, this clone turned up once. The V and J genes are TRBV5-4 and TRBJ1-2; no clear D. Germline V gene lookup returns CDR1 SGHNT and CDR2 YYREEE (reference sequence). The CDR3 is 13 amino acids. V lost 4 bases and J 4 bases, leaving 11 bases between the germline ends. CDR3 coding DNA: TGTGCCAGCAGCGTGGACCAAGCCTATGGCTACACCTTC. Its translation: CASSVDQAYGYTF. Full variable domain (remainder filled in from reference TRBV5-4 and TRBJ1-2): ETGVTQSPTHLIKTRGQQVTLRCSSQSGHNTVSWYQQALGQGPQFIFQYYREEENGRGNFPPRFSGLQFPNYSSELNVNALELDDSALYLCASSVDQAYGYTFGSGTRLTVV.

The V call is TRBV9, the J call TRBJ1-2; maybe TRBD1 (6 bases). Germline V gives CDR1 SGDLS, CDR2 YYNGEE. CDR3 length: 14 residues. The V and J ends lost 4 bases and 2 bases respectively, with 12 bases between them. DNA for the CDR3: TGTGCCAGCAGCTACTTGACAGGAAACTATGGCTACACCTTC. Translated: CASSYLTGNYGYTF. Using reference TRBV9 and TRBJ1-2 for the parts outside the CDR3, the full variable domain is DSGVTQTPKHLITATGQRVTLRCSPRSGDLSVYWYQQSLDQGLQFLIQYYNGEERAKGNILERFSAQQFPDLHSELNLSSLELGDSALYFCASSYLTGNYGYTFGSGTRLTVV.

The V and J genes are TRBV18 and TRBJ1-5; a weak D match, TRBD1 (5 bases). The CDR3 runs to 14 residues. V was trimmed by 3 bases and J by 3 bases, leaving 9 bases between them. Germline V lookup: CDR1 KGHSH, CDR2 LQKENI. CDR3 in DNA: TGTGCCAGCTCACCGGACATCAACAATCAGCCCCAGCATTTT. This codes for CASSPDINNQPQHF. Full variable domain (rest looked up from reference TRBV18 and TRBJ1-5): NAGVMQNPRHLVRRRGQEARLRCSPMKGHSHVYWYRQLPEEGLKFMVYLQKENIIDESGMPKERFSAEFPKEGPSILRIQQVVRGDSAAYFCASSPDINNQPQHFGDGTRLSIL.

The rearrangement joins TRBV5-4 to TRBJ2-7, with D maybe TRBD1 (5 bases). Germline-derived CDR1 and CDR2 are SGHNT and YYREEE (reference sequence). V lost 0 bases and J lost 2, with 6 bases in between. The CDR3 has 13 residues. CDR3 residues: CASSLGGPYEQYF. As DNA, the CDR3 is TGTGCCAGCAGCTTGGGGGGCCCCTACGAGCAGTACTTC. Complete variable domain (other parts from reference TRBV5-4 and TRBJ2-7): ETGVTQSPTHLIKTRGQQVTLRCSSQSGHNTVSWYQQALGQGPQFIFQYYREEENGRGNFPPRFSGLQFPNYSSELNVNALELDDSALYLCASSLGGPYEQYFGPGTRLTVT.